Listed below are T cell receptor beta chains from one sample, sequenced in a study of Graves' ophthalmopathy and Graves' hyperthyroidism. TCRdb recomputed calls from the multiplex PCR reads with MiXCR, one row per CDR3 protein. The table lists roughly 220,000 distinct CDR3 sequences, 45% to 55% of them singletons. What was sequenced was peripheral blood. The origin of the receptors is an adult man with Graves' ophthalmopathy. Both conserved end residues are part of each CDR3. The D gene is left open where the match is weak. Not all rows give a size; the values are once, few, many and, for expanded clones, a class.

TRBD1	many	TRBV10-3	TRBJ1-1	CAISERGTGLAGTEAFF	TGTGCCATCAGTGAGCGGGGGACAGGGCTAGCGGGCACTGAAGCTTTCTTT
NA	NA	TRBV6-5	TRBJ1-6	CASSPTIRSSYNSPLHF	TGTGCCAGCAGCCCCACCATCCGGAGCTCCTATAATTCACCCCTCCACTTT
NA	few	TRBV5-4	TRBJ2-5	CASSFSTNFQETQYF	TGTGCCAGCAGCTTCAGTACCAACTTCCAAGAGACCCAGTACTTC
NA	few	TRBV4-1	TRBJ2-5	CASSQRSGGRETQYF	TGCGCCAGCAGCCAGCGGTCGGGGGGCAGAGAGACCCAGTACTTC
NA	few	TRBV7-3	TRBJ2-7	CASTKSQDRTSYEQYF	TGTGCCAGCACTAAATCCCAGGACAGAACCTCCTACGAGCAGTACTTC
NA	few	TRBV29-1	TRBJ2-7	CSVELLEGAYEQYF	TGCAGCGTTGAATTACTGGAGGGGGCTTACGAGCAGTACTTC
TRBD1	NA	TRBV29-1	TRBJ1-5	CSVGTGNQPQHF	TGCAGCGTTGGGACAGGGAATCAGCCCCAGCATTTT
NA	NA	TRBV24-1	TRBJ1-2	CATSDFRTNYGYTF	TGTGCCACCAGTGATTTTCGCACCAACTATGGCTACACCTTC
NA	NA	TRBV7-2	TRBJ1-1	CASGDVGGLSTEAFF	TGTGCCAGCGGAGATGTCGGAGGGCTGAGCACTGAAGCTTTCTTT
NA	NA	TRBV7-9	TRBJ1-2	CASRSGLGRYGYTF	TGTGCCAGCAGGTCCGGCCTAGGGAGATATGGCTACACCTTC
NA	NA	TRBV11-3	TRBJ1-4	CASNSGRGSEKLFF	TGTGCCAGCAACTCTGGGAGGGGGAGTGAAAAACTGTTTTTT
NA	NA	TRBV28	TRBJ2-3	CASTLPGADTQYF	TGTGCCAGCACCCTCCCAGGCGCAGATACGCAGTATTTT
NA	NA	TRBV10-3	TRBJ2-7	CAIRDDSISYEQYF	TGTGCCATCAGAGATGACAGCATCTCCTACGAGCAGTACTTC
NA	NA	TRBV7-9	TRBJ1-1	CASSFDTMNTEAFF	TGTGCCAGCAGCTTTGACACCATGAACACTGAAGCTTTCTTT
NA	NA	TRBV20-1	TRBJ2-5	CSAGTRDLGETQYF	TGCAGTGCTGGGACCAGGGACCTAGGGGAGACCCAGTACTTC
TRBD1	few	TRBV10-3	TRBJ1-1	CAISPSPIGGFVEAFF	TGTGCCATCAGTCCTTCCCCGATAGGGGGCTTTGTTGAAGCTTTCTTT
TRBD1	few	TRBV20-1	TRBJ2-7	CSARTGGKQYF	TGCAGTGCCAGGACAGGGGGGAAGCAGTACTTC
NA	NA	TRBV29-1	TRBJ1-2	CSVTRGANYGYTF	TGCAGCGTGACCCGGGGGGCAAACTATGGCTACACCTTC
TRBD1	NA	TRBV7-3	TRBJ2-2	CASSPGGQGNTGELFF	TGTGCCAGCAGCCCTGGGGGACAGGGGAACACCGGGGAGCTGTTTTTT
NA	few	TRBV20-1	TRBJ2-5	CSARGLGEETQYF	TGCAGTGCTAGAGGGCTAGGGGAAGAGACCCAGTACTTC
TRBD1	few	TRBV10-3	TRBJ1-1	CAINRGGMNTEAFF	TGTGCCATTAACAGGGGTGGGATGAACACTGAAGCTTTCTTT
TRBD2	few	TRBV20-1	TRBJ2-5	CSAKTRTSGGPYQETQYF	TGCAGTGCTAAAACCCGGACTAGCGGGGGCCCGTACCAAGAGACCCAGTACTTC
NA	NA	TRBV10-3	TRBJ2-7	CASSLERGGLPKRGKQYF	TGTGCCAGCAGTTTAGAGAGGGGGGGGCTTCCAAAAAGGGGGAAGCAGTACTTC
TRBD1	NA	TRBV20-1	TRBJ2-3	CSARGGQGVTDTQYF	TGCAGTGCTAGGGGAGGACAGGGGGTCACAGATACGCAGTATTTT
NA	NA	TRBV29-1	TRBJ2-3	CSVGGGRGQEDTQYF	TGCAGCGTTGGGGGGGGTAGGGGGCAAGAAGATACGCAGTATTTT
TRBD2	NA	TRBV7-6	TRBJ2-5	CASSPGLAGGPFQETQYF	TGTGCCAGCAGCCCCGGACTAGCGGGGGGGCCGTTCCAAGAGACCCAGTACTTC
NA	NA	TRBV6-2/TRBV6-3	TRBJ1-5	CASSYVGMGNQPQHF	TGTGCCAGCAGTTACGTAGGGATGGGCAATCAGCCCCAGCATTTT
TRBD1	NA	TRBV12-3/TRBV12-4	TRBJ1-1	CASRPGTGGVYEAFF	TGTGCCAGCAGACCCGGGACAGGGGGCGTTTATGAAGCTTTCTTT
NA	few	TRBV7-9	TRBJ1-1	CASSQGGGREGTEAFF	TGTGCCAGCAGCCAAGGAGGAGGGAGGGAGGGGACTGAAGCTTTCTTT
NA	NA	TRBV5-8	TRBJ1-1	CASSLRPGLNTEAFF	TGTGCCAGCAGCTTGCGCCCGGGTCTGAACACTGAAGCTTTCTTT
NA	NA	TRBV5-1	TRBJ2-2	CASSLGGIATGELFF	TGCGCCAGCAGCTTAGGTGGTATAGCGACCGGGGAGCTGTTTTTT
TRBD2	NA	TRBV7-2	TRBJ2-5	CASSPGLAIETQYF	TGTGCCAGCAGCCCCGGACTAGCTATAGAGACCCAGTACTTC
NA	NA	TRBV11-3	TRBJ2-7	CASSNPLSGGSYEQYF	TGTGCCAGCAGCAACCCGCTTTCTGGGGGATCCTACGAGCAGTACTTC
TRBD1	NA	TRBV20-1	TRBJ2-5	CSARTGGAGETQYF	TGCAGTGCTAGGACAGGGGGCGCCGGAGAGACCCAGTACTTC
NA	NA	TRBV7-2	TRBJ2-1	CASSLFRRRSRDEQFF	TGTGCCAGCAGCCTATTCAGGAGGAGATCACGCGATGAGCAGTTCTTC
NA	NA	TRBV7-2	TRBJ2-7	CASRTFTSSYEQYF	TGTGCCAGCCGAACCTTCACGTCCTCCTACGAGCAGTACTTC